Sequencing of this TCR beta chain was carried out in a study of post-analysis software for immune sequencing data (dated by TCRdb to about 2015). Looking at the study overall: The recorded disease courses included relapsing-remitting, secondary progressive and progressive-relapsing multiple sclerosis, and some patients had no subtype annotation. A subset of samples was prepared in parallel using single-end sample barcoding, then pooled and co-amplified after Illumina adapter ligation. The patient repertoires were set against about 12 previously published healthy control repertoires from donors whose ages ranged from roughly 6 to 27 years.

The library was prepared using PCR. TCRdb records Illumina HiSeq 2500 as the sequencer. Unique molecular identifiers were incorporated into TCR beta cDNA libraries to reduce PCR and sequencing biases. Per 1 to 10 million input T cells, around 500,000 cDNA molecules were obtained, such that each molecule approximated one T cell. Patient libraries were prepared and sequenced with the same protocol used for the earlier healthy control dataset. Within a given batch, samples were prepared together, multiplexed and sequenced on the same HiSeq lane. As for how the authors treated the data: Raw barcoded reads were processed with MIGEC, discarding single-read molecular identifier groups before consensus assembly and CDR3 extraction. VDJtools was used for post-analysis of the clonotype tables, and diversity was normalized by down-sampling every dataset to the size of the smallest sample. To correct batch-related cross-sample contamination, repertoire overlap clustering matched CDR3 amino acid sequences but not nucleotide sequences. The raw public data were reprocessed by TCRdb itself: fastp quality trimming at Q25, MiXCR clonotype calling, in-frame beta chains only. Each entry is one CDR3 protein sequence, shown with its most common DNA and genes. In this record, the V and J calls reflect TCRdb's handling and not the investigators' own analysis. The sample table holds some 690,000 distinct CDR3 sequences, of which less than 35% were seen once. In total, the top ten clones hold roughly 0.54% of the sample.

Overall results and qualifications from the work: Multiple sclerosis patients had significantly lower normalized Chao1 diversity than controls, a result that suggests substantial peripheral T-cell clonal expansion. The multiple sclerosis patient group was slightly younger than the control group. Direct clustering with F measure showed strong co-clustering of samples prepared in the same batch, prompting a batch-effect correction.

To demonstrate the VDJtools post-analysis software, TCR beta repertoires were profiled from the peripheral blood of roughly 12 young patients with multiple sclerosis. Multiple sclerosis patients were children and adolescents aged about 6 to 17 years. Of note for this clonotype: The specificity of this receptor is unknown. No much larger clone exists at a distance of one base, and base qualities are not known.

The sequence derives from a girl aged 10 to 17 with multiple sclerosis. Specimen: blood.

The DNA sequence is given as TGCAGTGCTACGCAAACAGGGGGCAGGACTGAAGCTTTCTTT. This sequence encodes CSATQTGGRTEAFF. The rearranged segments are TRBV20-1 and TRBJ1-1, and 9 junctional nucleotides match TRBD1. The CDR3, cysteine through phenylalanine, is 14 amino acids long. The CDR3 DNA has 42 bases and is translated from base 1. V is pruned by 4 bases and J by 5 bases, leaving 8 bases of the junction without a gene match. For CDR1 and CDR2, the germline V gene (reference sequence) lists DFQATT and SNEGSKA.